This TCR beta chain was retrieved from a study of cytomegalovirus exposure and HLA in healthy donors. Points from the study as a whole: A classifier reportedly called cytomegalovirus status with high sensitivity and specificity.

Turning to this clone: As yet, its antigen is unknown.

Assay used: immunoSEQ multiplex PCR; TCRdb lists only in-frame clones, some missing. The table lists about 330,000 clones, approximately 86% of them singletons. The sample was PBMCs. The TCR sequence derives from a woman in her twenties or thirties in good health and CMV-seropositive.

CDR3: CASSAGTSGYEQYF. CDR3 sequence (DNA): TGTGCCAGCAGCGCCGGGACTAGCGGCTACGAGCAGTACTTC. This chain uses TRBV9 with TRBJ2-7; 11 bases line up with TRBD2. The CDR3 is made up of 14 amino acids. Germline V lookup: CDR1 SGDLS, CDR2 YYNGEE. Losses at the gene ends were 3 bases for V and 3 bases for J; bases not matched to a gene: 2. The whole variable domain, remainder taken from reference TRBV9 and TRBJ2-7, is DSGVTQTPKHLITATGQRVTLRCSPRSGDLSVYWYQQSLDQGLQFLIQYYNGEERAKGNILERFSAQQFPDLHSELNLSSLELGDSALYFCASSAGTSGYEQYFGPGTRLTVT.